These 31 T cell receptor beta chains were all obtained from the same sample, sequenced in a study of shared clonotypes between healthy human individuals. Only CD45RO-negative cells positively selected for CCR7 counted as naive CD8 cells, so terminally differentiated effector memory CD45RA+ cells were excluded. Using immunoSEQ multiplex PCR, the repertoire was profiled, and TCRdb retains in-frame clones only, with some absent. The sample includes roughly 2 million clones, just under 95% of them seen just once. Sequencing was carried out using naive CD8+ T cells sorted from blood. Every receptor here comes from a young man in good health.

This clone was picked up one time. The chain is built from TRBV4-3 and TRBJ2-7; the D is unclear. Trimming took off 0 bases at V and 0 bases at J, with 12 bases between the two ends. Germline V gene data show CDR1 as LGHNA and CDR2 as YSLEER. This CDR3 region has 16 residues. The CDR3 loop is CASSQEISESSYEQYF. The CDR3 DNA sequence: TGCGCCAGCAGCCAAGAAATCAGCGAGAGCTCCTACGAGCAGTACTTC.

V is TRBV19 and J is TRBJ2-7; TRBD1 might be the D (6 bases). The germline V and J ends were trimmed by 1 base and 3 bases, with 13 bases remaining between them. CDR1 is LNHDA, CDR2 SQIVND, per germline (reference sequence). The CDR3 is made up of 15 amino acids. CDR3 nucleotide sequence: TGTGCCAGTAGTATAGTAGGGGGAGCGCACTACGAGCAGTACTTC. It translates to CASSIVGGAHYEQYF.

Remarks on this clone: Germline and junction disagree at one end, which may indicate a read error. This chain connects TRBV25-1 to TRBJ2-5, with D possibly TRBD2 on 7 matching bases. Germline CDR1 reads MGHDK; CDR2 reads SYGVNS. CDR3 size: 14 residues. The CDR3 coding sequence is TGTGCCAGCAGTGAATCGGGGGGCCAAGGGACCCAGTACTTC. Translation: CASSESGGQGTQYF. The full variable domain, in which reference TRBV25-1 and TRBJ2-5 provide the parts outside the CDR3, is EADIYQTPRYLVIGTGKKITLECSQTMGHDKMYWYQQDPGMELHLIHYSYGVNSTEKGDLSSESTVSRIRTEHFPLTLESARPSHTSQYLCASSESGGQGTQYFGPGTRLLVL.

This chain links TRBV7-9 with TRBJ1-1; a possible D gene is TRBD1 (5 bases). The V end lost 5 bases, the J end lost 3 bases, and 16 bases lay between the germline ends. The CDR3 is 15 amino acids. Germline V gene lookup returns CDR1 SEHNR and CDR2 FQNEAQ (reference sequence). The CDR3 DNA sequence: TGTGCCAGCAGCCCCTCGGGGACGTTTTACACTGAAGCTTTCTTT. Protein: CASSPSGTFYTEAFF. Looking up the rest from reference TRBV7-9 and TRBJ1-1 gives the full variable domain: DTGVSQNPRHKITKRGQNVTFRCDPISEHNRLYWYRQTLGQGPEFLTYFQNEAQLEKSRLLSDRFSAERPKGSFSTLEIQRTEQGDSAMYLCASSPSGTFYTEAFFGQGTRLTVV.

This chain joins TRBV5-6 and TRBJ2-2; D gene uncertain. The germline gives CDR1 SGHDT, CDR2 YYEEEE. V dropped 4 bases and J dropped 6 bases, with 10 bases sitting between them. The CDR3 contains 13 residues. Written as DNA, the CDR3 is TGTGCCAGCAGCCCGCAGGTAGCCGGGGAGCTGTTTTTT. This translates into CASSPQVAGELFF.

The chain combines TRBV7-9 with TRBJ2-1; D uncertain. The ends were cut back, 5 bases at V and 8 bases at J, with 13 bases in the middle. Germline V gives CDR1 SEHNR, CDR2 FQNEAQ (reference sequence). The CDR3 covers 13 residues. DNA of the CDR3: TGTGCCAGCAGCCCGGTCATTTGGGATGAGCAGTTCTTC. Translating gives CASSPVIWDEQFF.

The chain uses TRBV19 and TRBJ2-1, with D possibly being TRBD1 (6 bases). CDR3 length: 17 amino acids. Germline-derived CDR1 and CDR2 are LNHDA and SQIVND (reference sequence). V was shortened by 0 bases and J by 4 bases, with 16 bases between the two germline ends. Written as DNA, the CDR3 is TGTGCCAGTAGTATAGACCTGGTGACAGGAGTTTACAATGAGCAGTTCTTC. This codes for CASSIDLVTGVYNEQFF.

This chain connects TRBV6-5 to TRBJ2-2; D is unclear. The CDR3 consists of 14 residues. Germline V gene lookup returns CDR1 MNHEY and CDR2 SVGAGI. With 3 bases removed from V and 4 bases from J, the gap between germline ends came to 9 bases. In DNA form, the CDR3 reads TGTGCCAGCAGTTATGCCTCTATCACCGGGGAGCTGTTTTTT. It yields the protein CASSYASITGELFF.

The chain joins TRBV2 to TRBJ1-5; D is unresolved. In germline, CDR1 is SNHLY, CDR2 FYNNEI. CDR3 length equals 13 residues. Trimming left V 3 bases short and J 6 bases short, with 9 bases between. CDR3 region: CASSEVKAQPQHF. CDR3 sequence (DNA): TGTGCCAGCAGTGAGGTAAAGGCTCAGCCCCAGCATTTT.

The V gene is TRBV2, the J gene TRBJ1-5; D unclear. V shed 4 bases and J shed 7 bases, with 8 bases lying between them. Germline V gives CDR1 SNHLY, CDR2 FYNNEI. This CDR3 spans 12 amino acids. In nucleotides, the CDR3 is TGTGCCAGCAGTGGGGGAAGCCAGCCCCAGCATTTT. Encoded protein: CASSGGSQPQHF.

This clone has more than one count but fewer than ten. In DNA form, the CDR3 reads TGTGCCAGCAGCTTAACCGGGCCCCTCTCCTCACCCCTCCACTTT. Its protein product is CASSLTGPLSSPLHF. V gene TRBV5-4 combines with J gene TRBJ1-6, with no clear D. In germline, CDR1 is SGHNT, CDR2 YYREEE (reference sequence). The CDR3 length is 15 residues. V lost 2 bases and J lost 10, with 16 bases in between.

This chain connects TRBV27 to TRBJ2-2; TRBD2 might be the D (6 bases). Trimming cost V 2 bases and J 5 bases, with 18 bases left between them. CDR1 is MNHEY, CDR2 SMNVEV, per germline (reference sequence). The CDR3 sequence is 17 residues long. CDR3 DNA: TGTGCCAGCAGTTTACGAGCTGAAGTTGCGGGGACCGGGGAGCTGTTTTTT. Protein sequence: CASSLRAEVAGTGELFF.

V usage is TRBV1 and J usage is TRBJ2-2. TRBV1 is classified as a pseudogene. This CDR3 spans 18 amino acids. CDR3: CTSSLNRAPDPNTGELFF. The CDR3 nucleotides read TGCACCAGCAGCCTCAATAGGGCCCCCGACCCGAACACCGGGGAGCTGTTTTTT.

Of note for this clone: The same CDR3 is also encoded by other DNA sequences in this sample. The chain recombines TRBV13 with TRBJ2-7; 8 bases agree with TRBD2. The CDR3 totals 14 residues. The trim removed 0 bases at V and 2 bases at J, leaving 0 bases unmatched. Per germline, CDR1 PRHDT and CDR2 FYEKMQ (reference sequence). For the CDR3, the DNA is TGTGCCAGCAGCTTAGGACTAGCGGCCTACGAGCAGTACTTC. Protein: CASSLGLAAYEQYF.

This chain joins TRBV30 and TRBJ2-2, with 8 positions matching TRBD1. This CDR3 contains 16 residues. With 2 bases clipped from V and 9 bases from J, the junction kept 14 bases outside the gene matches. Germline CDR1 reads GTSNPN; CDR2 reads SVGIG (reference sequence). CDR3 in amino acids: CAWSSPRQGKSRELFF. CDR3 DNA: TGTGCCTGGAGTTCCCCCAGACAGGGGAAGAGCAGGGAGCTGTTTTTT.

The chain carries TRBV27 and TRBJ2-7, with TRBD2 identical over 8 bases. Germline lookup yields CDR1 MNHEY and CDR2 SMNVEV (reference sequence). Trimming at V came to 6 bases and at J to 0 bases, leaving 10 bases not matched to a gene. The CDR3 has 16 residues. CDR3 sequence: CASSPSAGATSYEQYF. The CDR3 coding sequence is TGTGCCAGCAGCCCCTCAGCGGGGGCGACCTCCTACGAGCAGTACTTC.

This chain uses TRBV27 with TRBJ1-2; TRBD1 is a possible D gene (5 bases). The CDR3 covers 11 residues. V lost 6 bases and J 6 bases, leaving 8 bases between the germline ends. The germline V gene has CDR1 MNHEY and CDR2 SMNVEV (reference sequence). The CDR3 coding sequence is TGTGCCAGCAGCCCAGGGCATGGCTACACCTTC. Encoded protein: CASSPGHGYTF.

The V and J genes are TRBV5-3 and TRBJ2-5; the D gene is possibly TRBD1 (6 bases). TRBV5-3 is filed as an ORF, its function uncertain. This CDR3 contains 15 residues. V was clipped by 4 bases and J by 2 bases, with 15 bases between them. Here the CDR3 DNA reads TGTGCCAGAAGCCCGGACAGTCTACAACAAGAGACCCAGTACTTC. Amino acids: CARSPDSLQQETQYF.

This chain links TRBV1 with TRBJ2-5; TRBD2, the table's D call, lacks a check against the DNA. TRBV1 is annotated as a pseudogene. The CDR3 has 20 residues. In nucleotides, the CDR3 is TGCACCAGCAGCCAGATCTCGGCAGGGTTACTAGCGGGAGACGGGGAGACCCAGTACTTC. This sequence encodes CTSSQISAGLLAGDGETQYF.

V is TRBV6-6 and J is TRBJ2-5, with unresolved D. CDR1 and CDR2 (germline): MNHNY, SVGAGI (reference sequence). V was clipped by 6 bases and J by 5 bases, with 13 bases between them. This CDR3 contains 13 residues. DNA of the CDR3: TGTGCCAGCAGCCCCGAGGAAGTGGAGACCCAGTACTTC. This sequence encodes CASSPEEVETQYF.

The chain combines TRBV7-9 with TRBJ1-2, with TRBD1 matching 12 bases. The germline V gene has CDR1 SEHNR and CDR2 FQNEAQ (reference sequence). The V segment lost 5 bases and the J segment 4 bases; nucleotides outside the gene matches: 11. CDR3 length: 17 amino acids. DNA for the CDR3: TGTGCCAGCAGCCTAACTATGGGGACAGGGGGCCGCTATGGCTACACCTTC. Translating gives CASSLTMGTGGRYGYTF.

The CDR3, as DNA: TGTGCCAGCAGGTCCGGGACAGGGCAGACTGAAGCTTTCTTT. This sequence encodes CASRSGTGQTEAFF. The chain couples TRBV27 to TRBJ1-1, with 9 bases fitting TRBD1. J lost 5 bases, V lost 6 bases, and 7 bases had no gene match. This CDR3 has 14 amino acids. CDR1 and CDR2 from the germline V gene are MNHEY and SMNVEV (reference sequence).

The chain couples TRBV30 to TRBJ1-5, with D uncertain. The CDR3 loop spans 12 amino acids. CDR1 and CDR2 (germline): GTSNPN, SVGIG (reference sequence). V lost 8 bases to trimming and J lost 2 bases, with 10 bases between them. CDR3 region: CARHNGNQPQHF. The CDR3 nucleotides are TGTGCCCGCCATAACGGCAATCAGCCCCAGCATTTT.

The chain combines TRBV30 with TRBJ2-1; D is undetermined. CDR3 length: 10 amino acids. Germline V gives CDR1 GTSNPN, CDR2 SVGIG (reference sequence). With 8 bases removed from V and 10 bases from J, the gap between germline ends came to 12 bases. The chain's CDR3 is CAVGLTEQFF. The CDR3 DNA follows: TGTGCCGTAGGTCTGACGGAGCAGTTCTTC. Full variable domain (outside the CDR3, taken from reference TRBV30 and TRBJ2-1): SQTIHQWPATLVQPVGSPLSLECTVEGTSNPNLYWYRQAAGRGLQLLFYSVGIGQISSEVPQNLSASRPQDRQFILSSKKLLLSDSGFYLCAVGLTEQFFGPGTRLTVL.

The V call is TRBV9, the J call TRBJ1-5; D not certain. The CDR3 runs to 14 residues. Germline V CDR1 and CDR2: SGDLS, YYNGEE. The V gene lost 0 bases and the J gene lost 5 bases, with 9 bases spanning the gap. CDR3 sequence (DNA): TGTGCCAGCAGCGTAGACGGCCTAGATCAGCCCCAGCATTTT. Its translation is CASSVDGLDQPQHF.

The chain couples TRBV11-1 to TRBJ2-2; D gene ambiguous. CDR3 length: 15 amino acids. Germline V gives CDR1 SGHAT, CDR2 FQDESV (reference sequence). The V gene lost 6 bases and the J gene lost 0 bases, with 11 bases spanning the gap. The CDR3 loop reads CASSPDTSNTGELFF. For the CDR3, the DNA is TGTGCCAGCAGTCCCGACACGTCGAACACCGGGGAGCTGTTTTTT.

To note about this clone: The same CDR3 can be traced to other DNA sequences in this sample. The gene calls are TRBV2 and TRBJ1-4; D unclear. The CDR3 length is 11 residues. V lost 3 bases to trimming and J lost 8 bases, with 4 bases between them. CDR1 and CDR2 (germline): SNHLY, FYNNEI. CDR3 protein: CASSEGEKLFF. The CDR3 nucleotides are TGTGCCAGCAGTGAGGGCGAAAAACTGTTTTTT.

The V and J genes are TRBV27 and TRBJ2-7; possible D gene TRBD2, 6 bases. Trimming left V 5 bases short and J 1 base short, with 12 bases between. CDR3 size: 14 residues. Germline values: CDR1 MNHEY, CDR2 SMNVEV (reference sequence). The CDR3 sequence is CASSPQDYSYEQYF. The CDR3 coding sequence is TGTGCCAGCAGTCCGCAGGACTATTCCTACGAGCAGTACTTC.

The chain recombines TRBV27 with TRBJ2-1, with D maybe TRBD1 (5 bases). This CDR3 contains 13 residues. Germline CDR1 and CDR2: MNHEY and SMNVEV (reference sequence). V lost 10 bases and J lost 4, with 14 bases in between. CDR3 DNA sequence: TGTGCCACAACTGGGGCCAGTTACAATGAGCAGTTCTTC. Protein product: CATTGASYNEQFF.

The chain has TRBV7-2 and TRBJ2-7; tentatively, D is TRBD1 or TRBD2 (6 bases each). V was shortened by 9 bases and J by 7 bases, with 22 bases between the two germline ends. There are 14 residues in the CDR3. CDR1 and CDR2 from the germline V gene are SGHTA and FQGNSA. In DNA form, the CDR3 reads TGTGCCAGTCGCATAGGGGGGCTAGGGAGTGAGCAGTACTTC. Its protein is CASRIGGLGSEQYF.

Details on this clone: The sample carries other DNA sequences with the same CDR3. The chain recombines TRBV5-1 with TRBJ1-1, with 7 bases lining up with TRBD1. The V and J ends lost 1 base and 4 bases, in that order; junction bases with no gene match: 1. From germline, CDR1 is SGHRS and CDR2 YFSETQ. CDR3 length: 13 residues. The CDR3 loop reads CASSLTGVTEAFF. The CDR3 DNA reads as TGCGCCAGCAGCTTGACAGGGGTCACTGAAGCTTTCTTT.